This is a list of T cell receptor beta chains from one sample in a study of Tregs in tolerant kidney transplant recipients. Assay: immunoSEQ multiplex PCR; the TCRdb copy retains only in-frame clones and omits some. The data show some 70,000 clones, roughly 90% seen once. The starting material was CD8+ T cells from blood, obtained before the transplant. Receptors were obtained from a human donor who received a combined kidney and bone marrow transplant. CDR3s include the opening cysteine and the closing phenylalanine or tryptophan. The D gene is left open where the match is weak. A clone size is listed for some rows: how often the clone was seen (once, few, many), or a class if it is expanded.

cdr3_aa: CASGSVSQPQHF; cdr3_nt: TGTGCTAGTGGTTCGGTCTCTCAGCCCCAGCATTTT; clone_size: -; v_call: TRBV12-5; d_call: -; j_call: TRBJ1-5
cdr3_aa: CASYRGHWSNQPQHF; cdr3_nt: TGTGCCAGCTACAGGGGGCATTGGAGCAATCAGCCCCAGCATTTT; clone_size: -; v_call: TRBV28; d_call: TRBD1; j_call: TRBJ1-5
cdr3_aa: CASSRASGSEQYF; cdr3_nt: TGTGCCAGCTCCCGGGCTAGCGGAAGCGAGCAGTACTTC; clone_size: -; v_call: TRBV2; d_call: TRBD2; j_call: TRBJ2-7
cdr3_aa: CASSPDPGGLYGYTF; cdr3_nt: TGTGCCAGCAGCCCCGACCCAGGGGGACTTTATGGCTACACCTTC; clone_size: once; v_call: TRBV11-2; d_call: TRBD1; j_call: TRBJ1-2
cdr3_aa: CASSLGLAGLTDTQYF; cdr3_nt: TGTGCCAGCAGTTTAGGACTAGCGGGACTCACAGATACGCAGTATTTT; clone_size: -; v_call: TRBV27; d_call: TRBD2; j_call: TRBJ2-3
cdr3_aa: CAISESGQSNEKLFF; cdr3_nt: TGTGCCATCAGTGAGTCGGGCCAGTCTAATGAAAAACTGTTTTTT; clone_size: -; v_call: TRBV10-3; d_call: -; j_call: TRBJ1-4
cdr3_aa: CASSIDGYQPQHF; cdr3_nt: TGTGCCAGTAGTATAGACGGGTATCAGCCCCAGCATTTT; clone_size: once; v_call: TRBV19; d_call: -; j_call: TRBJ1-5
cdr3_aa: CASSFGGTEAFF; cdr3_nt: TGTGCCAGCAGCTTCGGGGGGACTGAAGCTTTCTTT; clone_size: -; v_call: TRBV5-4; d_call: -; j_call: TRBJ1-1
cdr3_aa: CASSTAGYQETQYF; cdr3_nt: TGTGCCAGCAGCACCGCGGGGTACCAAGAGACCCAGTACTTC; clone_size: -; v_call: TRBV9; d_call: -; j_call: TRBJ2-5
cdr3_aa: CASSTGQGINSPLHF; cdr3_nt: TGTGCCAGTAGTACCGGACAGGGAATCAATTCACCCCTCCACTTT; clone_size: -; v_call: TRBV19; d_call: TRBD1; j_call: TRBJ1-6
cdr3_aa: CASNRGEELFF; cdr3_nt: TGTGCCAGTAACCGCGGGGAGGAGCTGTTTTTT; clone_size: -; v_call: TRBV19; d_call: -; j_call: TRBJ2-2
cdr3_aa: CASSLSGGREKLFF; cdr3_nt: TGTGCCAGCAGCTTATCAGGGGGGAGGGAAAAACTGTTTTTT; clone_size: few; v_call: TRBV7-6; d_call: TRBD1; j_call: TRBJ1-4
cdr3_aa: CASSSTGRTDTQYF; cdr3_nt: TGTGCCAGCAGTTCTACGGGTCGCACAGATACGCAGTATTTT; clone_size: once; v_call: TRBV6-5; d_call: -; j_call: TRBJ2-3
cdr3_aa: CASMGRVGYSNQPQHF; cdr3_nt: TGTGCCAGCATGGGCAGGGTCGGATATAGCAATCAGCCCCAGCATTTT; clone_size: -; v_call: TRBV27; d_call: -; j_call: TRBJ1-5
cdr3_aa: CASSPPEARPLYNEQFF; cdr3_nt: TGTGCCAGCAGCCCTCCCGAGGCGCGCCCATTATACAATGAGCAGTTCTTC; clone_size: -; v_call: TRBV9; d_call: -; j_call: TRBJ2-1
cdr3_aa: CATSRDRGVSLYEQYF; cdr3_nt: TGTGCCACCAGCAGAGATCGGGGGGTCTCCTTGTACGAGCAGTACTTC; clone_size: -; v_call: TRBV15; d_call: TRBD2; j_call: TRBJ2-7
cdr3_aa: CASSPGGWAFYTF; cdr3_nt: TGTGCCAGCAGTCCCGGAGGGTGGGCCTTCTACACCTTC; clone_size: -; v_call: TRBV27; d_call: -; j_call: TRBJ1-2
cdr3_aa: CASSYYAGALTGELFF; cdr3_nt: TGTGCCAGCAGTTACTACGCGGGAGCTCTTACCGGGGAGCTGTTTTTT; clone_size: -; v_call: TRBV6-5; d_call: TRBD2; j_call: TRBJ2-2
cdr3_aa: CASSQGRQGKLSYEQYF; cdr3_nt: TGCGCCAGCAGCCAAGGCAGACAGGGGAAGTTATCCTACGAGCAGTACTTC; clone_size: -; v_call: TRBV4-1; d_call: TRBD1; j_call: TRBJ2-7
cdr3_aa: CASSLNPGQAVMWQYF; cdr3_nt: TGTGCCAGCAGTTTAAATCCGGGACAGGCGGTGATGTGGCAGTACTTC; clone_size: -; v_call: TRBV27; d_call: TRBD1; j_call: TRBJ2-7
cdr3_aa: CASSPQGRANYGYTF; cdr3_nt: TGTGCCAGCAGCCCCCAGGGCAGAGCTAACTATGGCTACACCTTC; clone_size: -; v_call: TRBV13; d_call: -; j_call: TRBJ1-2
cdr3_aa: CASSSGPNYEQYF; cdr3_nt: TGTGCCAGCAGCTCCGGTCCGAACTACGAGCAGTACTTC; clone_size: few; v_call: TRBV7-6; d_call: -; j_call: TRBJ2-7
cdr3_aa: CASSQVGGRYEQYF; cdr3_nt: TGCGCCAGCAGCCAAGTCGGGGGGCGCTACGAGCAGTACTTC; clone_size: -; v_call: TRBV4-1; d_call: -; j_call: TRBJ2-7
cdr3_aa: CASSQGRGTGVYEQYF; cdr3_nt: TGCGCCAGCAGCCAAGGCCGCGGGACGGGGGTTTACGAGCAGTACTTC; clone_size: -; v_call: TRBV4-3; d_call: -; j_call: TRBJ2-7
cdr3_aa: CASSVVGDTGELFF; cdr3_nt: TGTGCCAGCAGCGTAGTCGGGGACACCGGGGAGCTGTTTTTT; clone_size: -; v_call: TRBV9; d_call: -; j_call: TRBJ2-2
cdr3_aa: CASSDNRDRREQYF; cdr3_nt: TGTGCCAGCAGCGACAACAGGGACCGGCGGGAGCAGTACTTC; clone_size: -; v_call: TRBV5-6; d_call: -; j_call: TRBJ2-7